Detailed here is one T cell receptor (beta chain). The antigen this receptor binds is unknown. The entry originates in a study of cytomegalovirus exposure and HLA in healthy donors (dated by TCRdb to 2017 to 2019). The study in broad terms: An earlier analysis of 587 of the donors reported approximately 300 Gb of sequence data and about 120 million unique TCR beta sequences obtained from some 200 million T cells. Roughly 300 gigabases of sequencing data and around 85 million unique TCR sequences made up an early release that covered fewer than 650 HLA-typed donors. Of the roughly 390 genotyped donors, 75% to 85% were placed in the genetic ancestry cluster associated with self-reported Caucasian donors. The study aimed to test whether cataloging public T cell receptors could reveal signatures of past pathogen exposure. Using immunosequencing, the study profiled T cell repertoires from fewer than 850 subjects and related those repertoires to cytomegalovirus serostatus. A separate validation cohort of roughly 120 different subjects was used in addition to the 666-subject first cohort. The study combined high-throughput TCR immunosequencing, statistical association of individual TCRs with disease status, and machine learning to predict cytomegalovirus infection status. In a later analysis, previously published TCR beta repertoires from several hundred donors were re-analyzed and high-resolution HLA genotyping was added so that TCR occurrence patterns could be studied. The later analysis used no new phenotypic data to find candidate immune exposures, relying instead on TCR beta sequences and their occurrence across donors. An earlier analysis of about 600 of the donors used high-throughput TCR beta sequencing to judge whether each TCR beta V gene segment behaved as functional or pseudogenic. Donor age, sex, ethnicity and CMV serostatus were compiled alongside the repertoire data. A later genetic analysis used genome-wide SNP genotypes for about 65% of the roughly 670 donors, treating that subset as a discovery cohort. All discovery cohort repertoires had been generated on a single sequencing platform. Both class I and class II loci were covered by HLA typing, at four-digit resolution. Typing coverage varied by locus: roughly 620-640 donors for A, B, C, DRB1 and DQB1; under 550 for DQA1; more than 600 for DPA1; about 450 for DPB1. Four to six DR-DQ haplotypes were handled as single units for association and clustering because linkage in the cohort was strong. On average, roughly 240,000 unique TCR beta nucleotide sequences were sequenced per donor among about 400 genotyped donors of the cohort, with roughly 18% of those sequences being non-productive.

Library preparation was by the immunoSEQ multiplex PCR assay. For the multiplex PCR, a mixture combining 60 forward primers for TCR Vbeta segments and 13 reverse primers for TCR Jbeta segments was used. The CDR3 region of rearranged TCR beta genes was amplified from genomic DNA by a multiplex PCR assay. The Illumina HiSeq System was used to sequence the amplified TCR beta libraries as 87-base-pair reads. The original methods were these. In a later analysis, roughly 80 million unique TCR beta chains were counted across the approximately 640 repertoires, and roughly 11 million of these chains were shared by at least two donors. Raw reads were error-corrected and collapsed into unique sequences by a nearest-neighbor algorithm in which closely related sequences were merged to remove PCR and sequencing errors. To assign V, D and J gene segments, CDR3 sequences were aligned to IMGT reference sequences. For a sequence to be retained, at least a six-nucleotide match to both a V gene segment and a J gene segment was required. A rearrangement counted as productive if the CDR3 had no stop codons and remained in frame with V and J, and every other rearrangement counted as non-productive. CDR3 was defined by IMGT convention, running from the second conserved V-encoded cysteine to the conserved J-encoded phenylalanine. The earlier analysis of about 610 of the donors excluded sequences that lacked an unambiguous match to a single V gene segment. In an earlier analysis of 587 of the donors, V segments were called functional above 56.7% productive rearrangements and were called segregating when the between-donor standard deviation exceeded 5%. To diagnose cytomegalovirus status from the catalog of TCR beta chain sequences, a statistical classification framework was built. In a later analysis, V and J genes were assigned by comparing TCR nucleotide sequences against IMGT/GENE-DB human TR gene sequences. Using the TCRdist pipeline, a later analysis assigned CDR3 sequences along with most-parsimonious VDJ recombination scenarios. A later analysis defined each TCR beta chain by its CDR3 amino acid sequence plus V-gene family, and excluded reads lacking a unique V-gene family. A later analysis removed 600 or so highly shared, low-generation-probability nucleotide sequences to deal with suspected cross-contamination and a sequencing artifact. In a later analysis, a clonal expansion index was calculated for each public chain from normalized within-repertoire ranks of inferred template counts. In a later analysis, generation probabilities were computed with a VDJ recombination model fitted to out-of-frame rearrangements, and the resulting probabilities were checked against IGoR. In a later analysis, hypergeometric tests were used to score TCR-TCR, TCR-HLA and TCR-CMV co-occurrence, with a repertoire-size bias correction applied to TCR pairs. A later analysis estimated false discovery rates by permuting HLA or CMV assignments 20 times. A later analysis grouped co-occurring TCRs with DBSCAN, adding TCRdist sequence similarity when clustering within HLA-allele-positive subsets. Repertoires with fewer than 30,000 or more than 120,000 public chains were left out of co-occurrence clustering, as were about 5 repertoires with anomalous nucleotide sharing. TCRdb mirrors the immuneACCESS table, restricted to in-frame sequences. Some clones are absent from its copies; in checked studies, under half trace to an unresolved V gene, and the reason for the others is unknown. V and J calls and clone size are those listed in that table; D and trimming were worked out from the DNA. The table kept for this sample lists around 100,000 clones. The ten most abundant clones make up about 3% of the sample.

In total, roughly 670 healthy bone marrow donors made up the cohort. At the time of sampling, all cohort members were nominally healthy, though unrecorded immune exposures were likely present. The donor was CMV seronegative and was included in the group of 352 seronegative cohort members. A peripheral blood sample was provided by each donor, and peripheral blood mononuclear cells were used for TCR beta sequencing. Genomic DNA was extracted from the blood cell samples with the Qiagen DNeasy Blood Extraction Kit. Findings and caveats that apply to the study as a whole: Cytomegalovirus status was reported to be diagnosed by the classifier with high specificity and sensitivity in both the original and validation cohorts. The study gave a list of some 150 TCR beta chains associated with cytomegalovirus. The authors suggested that the approach could potentially be generalized to other disease states and immunological phenotypes. Some IMGT-functional V segments, including TRBV6-2 and TRBV6-3, could not be distinguished by the 87-base-pair reads and were therefore excluded. Several of the top co-occurrence clusters appeared to be linked to parvovirus B19, influenza, CMV and Epstein-Barr virus, according to a later analysis. The cohort was sequenced for TCR beta chains only, and without alpha or paired-chain data the features that could be detected were limited. A later analysis found that most CMV-associated TCR beta chains appeared HLA-restricted, with HLA associations seemingly driven largely by CMV exposure. In a later analysis, HLA-associated TCR beta chains showed more clonal expansion and lower generation probabilities than non-associated chains that were equally common. For the cohort, immune exposure information was limited to CMV serostatus. An earlier analysis of approximately 540 of the donors showed that most TCR beta V segments appeared in productive rearrangements either about 87% or about 30% of the time, which broadly matched IMGT annotations. According to a later analysis, TCR association rates differed among HLA loci, with DRB1 alleles showing the most associated TCRs and HLA-C alleles showing the fewest. Because HLA typing was missing for some donors at each locus, association tests included only the typed subset. Strong co-occurrence of HLA alleles, especially DR and DQ, made assigning TCR associations to individual alleles difficult. Linkage disequilibrium might explain the correlated functional status among segregating V segments, but an unknown experimental factor could not be excluded. Over 15 rarely observed V segments, including chromosome 9 orphons, were excluded from the earlier analysis of some 590 of the donors because counts were too low. In vitro tests confirmed that three of the cytomegalovirus-associated TCR beta chains recognize cytomegalovirus antigens. Presence/absence analyses assumed roughly uniform sequencing depth across donors, an assumption that may not hold. In a later genetic analysis, fewer N-insertions in productive TCRs were reported among donors in an Asian-associated ancestry cluster than the roughly 700-donor mean. Specific HLA alleles were associated with 16,951 TCR beta sequences at a false discovery rate of 0.05 in a later analysis. A group of highly shared sequence variants was considered likely to be a technical artifact of the sequencing pipeline. Across donors, most TCR sequences were observed very rarely, whereas some public TCRs were present in many individuals. A further reported finding was that TCR beta sequences accurately predicted the HLA-A and HLA-B alleles for most subjects in the first cohort. A later genetic analysis associated a missense DCLRE1C variant with V-gene and J-gene trimming of TCR beta chains, and an independent cohort replicated the association.

V is trimmed back by 4 bases and J by 1 base, and the junction contains 9 bases that no gene match accounts for. The CDR3 has 16 amino acids, counting the end cysteine and phenylalanine. The kept DNA is CDR3 alone, 48 bases in frame from the first base. Taken from the germline V gene, the CDR1 and CDR2 loops are KGHSH and LQKENI. This receptor was taken from a man aged 40-50 years in good health and CMV-seronegative. The sequence joins TRBV18 to TRBJ2-7; 8 junctional bases match TRBD2. The specimen was PBMCs. CDR3 sequence: CASSRQGGGTSYEQYF. The nucleotides read TGTGCCAGCTCACGGCAGGGCGGGGGGACGTCCTACGAGCAGTACTTC.